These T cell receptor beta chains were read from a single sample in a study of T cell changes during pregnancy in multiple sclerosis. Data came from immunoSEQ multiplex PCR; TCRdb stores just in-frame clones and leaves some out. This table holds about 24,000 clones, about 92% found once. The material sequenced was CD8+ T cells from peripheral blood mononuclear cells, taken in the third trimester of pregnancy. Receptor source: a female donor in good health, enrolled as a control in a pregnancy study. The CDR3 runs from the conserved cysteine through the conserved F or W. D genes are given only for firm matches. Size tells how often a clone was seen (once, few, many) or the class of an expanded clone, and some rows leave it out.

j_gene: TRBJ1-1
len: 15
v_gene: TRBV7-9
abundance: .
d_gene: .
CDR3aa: CASSKRGQSNTEAFF
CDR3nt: TGTGCCAGCAGCAAAAGAGGACAGTCGAACACTGAAGCTTTCTTT

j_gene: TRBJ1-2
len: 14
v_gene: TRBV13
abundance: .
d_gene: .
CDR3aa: CASSLRGTEYGYTF
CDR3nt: TGTGCCAGCAGCCTACGGGGGACGGAGTATGGCTACACCTTC

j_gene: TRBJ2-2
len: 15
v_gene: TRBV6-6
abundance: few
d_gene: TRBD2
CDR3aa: CASSYFRTSEGELFF
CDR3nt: TGTGCCAGCAGTTACTTTCGTACTAGCGAAGGGGAGCTGTTTTTT

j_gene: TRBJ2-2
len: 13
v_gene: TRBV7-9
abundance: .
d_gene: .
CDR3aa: CASSLRKRGELFF
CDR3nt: TGTGCCAGCAGCTTAAGAAAGCGCGGGGAGCTGTTTTTT

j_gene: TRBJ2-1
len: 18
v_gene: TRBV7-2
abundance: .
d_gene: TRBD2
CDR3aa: CASSELWTSGTLYNEQFF
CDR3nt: TGTGCCAGCAGCGAACTCTGGACTAGCGGGACCCTTTACAATGAGCAGTTCTTC

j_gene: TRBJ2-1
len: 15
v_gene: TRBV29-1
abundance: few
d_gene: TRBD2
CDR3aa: CSVQIGLAGNNEQFF
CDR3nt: TGCAGCGTTCAGATAGGGCTAGCGGGAAACAATGAGCAGTTCTTC

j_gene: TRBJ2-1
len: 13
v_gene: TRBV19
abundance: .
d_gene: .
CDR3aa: CASSIRSSTEQFF
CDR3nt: TGTGCCAGTAGTATCCGATCTAGTACTGAGCAGTTCTTC

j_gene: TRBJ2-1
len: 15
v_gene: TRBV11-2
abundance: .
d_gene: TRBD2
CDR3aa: CASSSDGTTGNEQFF
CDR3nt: TGTGCCAGCAGCTCAGACGGGACTACCGGGAATGAGCAGTTCTTC

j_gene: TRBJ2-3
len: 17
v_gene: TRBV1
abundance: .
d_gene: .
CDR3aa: CTPRLAGDDTSTDTQYF
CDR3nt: TGCACCCCCAGACTAGCGGGGGACGATACTAGCACAGATACGCAGTATTTT

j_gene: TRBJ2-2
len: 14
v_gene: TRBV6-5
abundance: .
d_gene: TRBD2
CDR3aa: CASLSGSATGELFF
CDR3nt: TGTGCCAGCCTTAGCGGGAGTGCCACCGGGGAGCTGTTTTTT

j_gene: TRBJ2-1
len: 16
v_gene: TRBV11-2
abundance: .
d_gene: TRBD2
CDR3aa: CASSFPTSGGAYEQFF
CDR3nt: TGTGCCAGCAGCTTTCCGACTAGCGGGGGGGCTTATGAGCAGTTCTTC

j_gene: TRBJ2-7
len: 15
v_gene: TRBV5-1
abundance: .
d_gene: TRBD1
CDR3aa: CASSLKQGMSYEQYF
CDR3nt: TGCGCCAGCAGCTTGAAACAGGGGATGTCCTACGAGCAGTACTTC

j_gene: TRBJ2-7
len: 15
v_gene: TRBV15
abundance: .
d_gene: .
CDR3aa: CATSRGTRPQGEQYF
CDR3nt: TGTGCCACCAGCAGAGGTACCCGACCCCAGGGCGAGCAGTACTTC

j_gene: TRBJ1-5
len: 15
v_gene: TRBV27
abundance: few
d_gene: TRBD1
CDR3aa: CASSPRQGANQPQHF
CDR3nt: TGTGCCAGCAGCCCGAGACAGGGGGCTAATCAGCCCCAGCATTTT

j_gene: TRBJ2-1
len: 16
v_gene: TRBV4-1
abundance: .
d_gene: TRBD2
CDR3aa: CASSHPRTSAHNEQFF
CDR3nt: TGCGCCAGCAGCCACCCTAGGACTAGCGCCCACAATGAGCAGTTCTTC

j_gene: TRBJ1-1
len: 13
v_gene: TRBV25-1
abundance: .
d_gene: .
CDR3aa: CASSHSPLPEAFF
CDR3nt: TGTGCCAGCAGCCACTCCCCTCTCCCCGAAGCTTTCTTT

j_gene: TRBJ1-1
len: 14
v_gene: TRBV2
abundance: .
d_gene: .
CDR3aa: CASSSGVRITEAFF
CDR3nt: TGTGCCAGCAGCTCAGGGGTCCGAATCACTGAAGCTTTCTTT